Included here is one T cell receptor (beta chain) sequence, with context. In this sample, this clonotype turned up a few times. Which antigen it targets is not known. No per-base quality is available; no much larger clone lies one base away. V and J lose 6 bases and 1 base, and a span of 12 bases separates them. The CDR3, cysteine through phenylalanine, is 15 amino acids long. CDR3 DNA only is kept here, 45 bases in frame from base 1. This sample's treatment or condition label indicates: live attenuated yellow fever vaccine strain. A standard Ficoll-Paque protocol was used to isolate PBMCs from peripheral blood. Dynabeads CD4 and CD8 positive selection kits were used to isolate the CD4 and CD8 T-cell fractions. RNA was extracted with TriZol from bulk PBMCs, CD4 and CD8 fractions, and dextramer-positive and dextramer-negative fractions. The entry originates in a study of T cells after yellow fever vaccination (dated by TCRdb to between 2019 and 2020). Context from the whole study: Libraries from fractions with low cell numbers were prepared with the SMART-Seq v4 Ultra Low Input RNA kit. Blood was drawn at multiple timepoints before and after primary and secondary immunization, with bulk PBMC replicates and cell subsets isolated. Two healthy male donors made up the cohort, one aged 18 to 30 years and the other aged 30 to 40 years. To track T-cell clones before and after primary and booster YFV17D yellow fever vaccination, bulk TCR alpha and beta repertoires were sequenced longitudinally. Study-wide findings and limitations: Compared with the primary T-cell response, the secondary T-cell response was weaker but faster, peaking on day 5 rather than day 15. Because the study included only a couple of donors, the extent to which the findings can be generalized is limited. After the booster, most of the clones that had expanded following primary vaccination were detected again (about 95% of CD4 and 80% to 90% of CD8), which suggests that memory was broadly maintained. FACS-sorted repertoires could contain abundant contaminating clonotypes from the bulk population, so computational filtering was required. A small share of clonotypes occurred in both CD4 and CD8 compartments, likely arising from convergent recombination.

For sequencing, an Illumina NovaSeq 6000 was employed. TCR cDNA was synthesized by 5'RACE template switching, which introduced a universal primer site and unique molecular identifiers. Priming for cDNA synthesis came from both the TCR alpha and TCR beta constant segments. Two PCR steps were used to amplify libraries, with sample barcodes and sequencing adapters being added in the second step. Sequencing of libraries was performed on Illumina HiSeq 2500 (2x100 bp) or NovaSeq (2x150 bp). In the authors' own workflow: Reads were demultiplexed and collapsed into UMI consensus sequences with MIGEC, and V(D)J alignment was performed with MiXCR. Clonotypes responding to the vaccine were identified with edgeR on replicate PBMC samples, with the criteria of FDR below 0.01 and a log2 fold change above 5 up to day 15. Each bulk clonotype was labeled CD4 or CD8 based on which sequenced repertoire, CD4 or CD8, contained the clonotype at higher abundance. The public reads were run again by TCRdb, first through fastp at Q25 and then through MiXCR, and only productive beta chains were kept. Rows with a matching CDR3 protein are joined into one entry that keeps the most common DNA and genes. TCRdb assigned the V and J calls; the authors' analysis was not used. The sample profile shows a few hundred thousand distinct CDR3 sequences; around 5.2% of them were found once. Jointly, the top ten make up 2.5% to 4% of the sample.

The chain links TRBV12-3 or TRBV12-4 with TRBJ1-4, with no confident D gene call. This TCR came from a man younger than 35 who received the YFV17D yellow fever vaccine. The sequenced sample was CD4+ T cells sorted from PBMCs, obtained on the day of the yellow fever booster vaccination. The CDR3 region has the sequence CASRRDTGTNEKLFF. The nucleotides are TGTGCCAGCAGACGTGACACGGGAACTAATGAAAAACTGTTTTTT.